Listed below are T cell receptor beta chains from one sample, sequenced in a study of blood T cell repertoires in COVID-19. The protocol was immunoSEQ multiplex PCR, while the TCRdb copy is restricted to in-frame clones and leaves out a portion. The table has roughly 140,000 clones, roughly four fifths seen once; the top ten hold approximately 9.2%. Material: peripheral blood. The receptors shown here come from a human donor with acute or convalescent COVID-19. The donor label of this sample is uncertain. The CDR3 runs from the conserved cysteine through the conserved F or W. The D gene is left open where the match is weak. A row's size may be missing; if present it is once, few, many or a size class.

D gene	V gene	J gene	clone size	CDR3 length	CDR3 protein	CDR3 DNA
TRBD1	TRBV5-1	TRBJ2-1	-	15	CASSFGQGSMNEQFF	TGCGCCAGCAGCTTTGGACAGGGATCCATGAATGAGCAGTTCTTC
-	TRBV4-2	TRBJ1-4	few	13	CASRPGTNEKLFF	TGTGCCAGCAGACCGGGGACTAATGAAAAACTGTTTTTT
TRBD1	TRBV3-1/TRBV3-2	TRBJ2-7	-	15	CASSQKRNRGNEQYF	TGTGCCAGCAGCCAAAAACGTAACAGGGGGAACGAGCAGTACTTC
TRBD1	TRBV10-3	TRBJ1-1	-	14	CAISEIGQGTEAFF	TGTGCCATCAGTGAAATCGGACAGGGGACTGAAGCTTTCTTT
-	TRBV2	TRBJ1-3	-	18	CASSGPPGGADSGNTIYF	TGTGCCAGCAGTGGCCCACCGGGGGGCGCCGACTCTGGAAACACCATATATTTT
-	TRBV23-1	TRBJ2-6	-	17	CAGGWWTASSGANVLTF	TGCGCCGGGGGATGGTGGACAGCCAGCTCTGGGGCCAACGTCCTGACTTTC
-	TRBV5-3	TRBJ1-1	-	12	CARSPDISHAFF	TGTGCCAGAAGCCCCGACATCTCACACGCTTTCTTT
-	TRBV6-5	TRBJ1-4	-	14	CASSYGGAEGKLFF	TGTGCCAGCAGTTACGGGGGGGCTGAGGGGAAACTGTTTTTT
-	TRBV7-8	TRBJ1-3	-	15	CASSSSGGSGNTIYF	TGTGCCAGCAGCTCGTCCGGCGGGTCTGGAAACACCATATATTTT
TRBD1	TRBV6-6	TRBJ2-1	-	12	CASSSWDSEQFF	TGTGCCAGCAGTTCCTGGGACAGTGAGCAGTTCTTC
-	TRBV19	TRBJ1-5	-	16	CASSIDGRYSNQPQHF	TGTGCCAGTAGTATAGATGGGAGGTATAGCAATCAGCCCCAGCATTTT
-	TRBV2	TRBJ1-1	-	14	CASSIGSLAGEAFF	TGTGCCAGCAGTATCGGGTCGCTAGCCGGTGAAGCTTTCTTT
-	TRBV7-2	TRBJ1-2	-	13	CASSAVAPFGYTF	TGTGCCAGCAGCGCCGTGGCCCCCTTCGGCTACACCTTC
-	TRBV12-3/TRBV12-4	TRBJ2-1	-	13	CASSTHGTPEQFF	TGTGCCAGCAGTACCCACGGGACACCAGAGCAGTTCTTC
-	TRBV3-1/TRBV3-2	TRBJ2-3	-	14	CASSQDLSTDTQYF	TGTGCCAGCAGCCAAGATCTGAGCACAGATACGCAGTATTTT
TRBD1	TRBV29-1	TRBJ1-1	-	15	CSASPGQGAGTEAFF	TGCAGCGCTAGTCCGGGACAGGGGGCCGGGACTGAAGCTTTCTTT
TRBD1	TRBV5-6	TRBJ1-1	few	16	CASSPGTGIMNTEAFF	TGTGCCAGCAGCCCGGGGACAGGGATTATGAACACTGAAGCTTTCTTT
TRBD1	TRBV27	TRBJ2-6	-	17	CASSFNRGLSGANVLTF	TGTGCCAGCAGTTTTAACAGGGGTTTATCCGGGGCCAACGTCCTGACTTTC
TRBD1	TRBV5-1	TRBJ1-1	few	14	CASSLEQGKTEAFF	TGCGCCAGCAGCTTGGAACAGGGGAAGACTGAAGCTTTCTTT
TRBD2	TRBV3-1/TRBV3-2	TRBJ2-3	once	17	CASSQSVGRGATDTQYF	TGTGCCAGCAGCCAAAGTGTAGGGCGGGGGGCCACAGATACGCAGTATTTT
-	TRBV11-1	TRBJ2-1	-	12	CASSPDSVEQFF	TGTGCCAGCAGCCCGGACTCAGTGGAGCAGTTCTTC
TRBD1	TRBV3-1/TRBV3-2	TRBJ1-1	-	13	CASSPGTGTEAFF	TGTGCCAGCAGCCCCGGGACAGGCACTGAAGCTTTCTTT